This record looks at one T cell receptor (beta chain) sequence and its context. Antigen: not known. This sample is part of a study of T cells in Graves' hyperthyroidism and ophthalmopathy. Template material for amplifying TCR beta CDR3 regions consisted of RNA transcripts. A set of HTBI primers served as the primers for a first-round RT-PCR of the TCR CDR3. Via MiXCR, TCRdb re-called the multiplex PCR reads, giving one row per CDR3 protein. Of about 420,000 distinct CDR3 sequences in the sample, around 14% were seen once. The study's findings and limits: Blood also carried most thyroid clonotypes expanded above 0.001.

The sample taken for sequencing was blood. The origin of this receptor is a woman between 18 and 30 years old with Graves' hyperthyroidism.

The CDR3 sequence is CSAFALAGGGIRYNEQFF. CDR3 DNA: TGCAGTGCTTTCGCCCTAGCGGGAGGCGGGATACGGTACAATGAGCAGTTCTTC. The V and J genes are TRBV20-1 and TRBJ2-1, with 11 bases that match TRBD2. Germline CDR1 is DFQATT and CDR2 is SNEGSKA (reference sequence). Trimming removed 5 bases from V and 4 bases from J; junction bases left unmatched: 16. This CDR3 comprises 18 residues.